A selection of T cell receptor beta chains follows, all from one sample in a study of blood T cells in healthy people across ages. MiXCR, run by TCRdb on the 5' RACE reads, gives a single entry per CDR3 protein. The sample lists around 1,500,000 distinct CDR3 sequences, around 42% occurring once. Sequenced input: blood. These receptors were obtained from a woman between 18 and 29 years old in good health. Each CDR3 is given with its conserved first and last residue. The D gene is left open where the match is weak. Clone size is shown for a subset of rows, as once, few, many or a class of expanded clone.

>-|TRBV3-1|-|TRBJ2-1
TGTGCCAGCAGCCCGTGGAGGGATGAGCAGTTCTTC
CASSPWRDEQFF
>-|TRBV5-6|-|TRBJ1-1
TGTGCCAGCAGCTTGGTGGAGTCAAGGAGCTTAATGAACACTGAAGCTTTCTTT
CASSLVESRSLMNTEAFF
>-|TRBV3-1|TRBD2|TRBJ2-3
TGTACCAGCAGCCAAAGCGGGAGTCCAGATACGCAGTATTTT
CTSSQSGSPDTQYF
>-|TRBV5-5|TRBD2|TRBJ2-7
TGTGCCAGCGGAATATACCGGGACTACTACGAGCAGTACTTC
CASGIYRDYYEQYF
>-|TRBV28|TRBD1|TRBJ1-1
TGTGCCAGCAGTTTGCGTTTTGGAACAGGGGATGGGGTCGGGGTGAACCCCAGTGAAGCTTTCTTT
CASSLRFGTGDGVGVNPSEAFF
>-|TRBV7-2|-|TRBJ2-6
TGTGCCAGCAGCTTTAGATTCTCTGGGGCCAACGTCCTGACTTTC
CASSFRFSGANVLTF
>-|TRBV20-1|TRBD2|TRBJ2-1
TGCAGTGCTGGAGCGACTAGCGGCGGCTACAATGAGCAGTTCTTC
CSAGATSGGYNEQFF
>-|TRBV4-1|-|TRBJ2-2
TGCGCCAGCAGCCAAGATTCAAGCAGGGCATGGGCCGGGGAGCTGTTTTTT
CASSQDSSRAWAGELFF
>-|TRBV12-5|TRBD2|TRBJ2-7
TGTGCTAGTGGCTTGGGGTCGACTAGCGGCCGTATAACAACCTACGAGCAGTACTTC
CASGLGSTSGRITTYEQYF
>many|TRBV4-1|-|TRBJ2-3
TGCGCCAGCAGCCAAGAAAATACGCAGTATTTT
CASSQENTQYF
>-|TRBV20-1|TRBD1|TRBJ1-2
TGCAGTGCTAGAGAAGGACAGGAAATTCATGGTGGCTACACCTTC
CSAREGQEIHGGYTF
>-|TRBV10-3|TRBD1|TRBJ2-5
TGTGCCATCAGTGAGCCCCTAACAGGGGATGAGACCCAGTACTTC
CAISEPLTGDETQYF
>few|TRBV29-1|-|TRBJ1-1
TGCAGCGTTGAACGACAGATGAACACTGAAGCTTTCTTT
CSVERQMNTEAFF
>-|TRBV29-1|TRBD2|TRBJ2-7
TGCAGCCCATTGCGGGGGACTGAGCAGTACTTC
CSPLRGTEQYF
>-|TRBV7-9|TRBD1|TRBJ1-4
TGTGCCAGCAGCCCCCAGGGGGGATATGAAAAACTGTTTTTT
CASSPQGGYEKLFF
>few|TRBV6-5|TRBD2|TRBJ2-7
TGTGCCAGCAGTTACAAGGCGGGAGCTAGCTACGAGCAGTACTTC
CASSYKAGASYEQYF
>-|TRBV7-2|-|TRBJ2-7
TGTGACAGCAGTCGGAGCGGAAGCTCCTACGAGCAGTACTTC
CDSSRSGSSYEQYF
>-|TRBV11-2|TRBD2|TRBJ2-1
TGTGCCAGCAGCTTAGGGTATTATGGGACTAGCGGGAGTGTGGCGCAGTTCTTC
CASSLGYYGTSGSVAQFF
>-|TRBV29-1|-|TRBJ2-5
TGCAGCGTTGAGGACTACCAGGGAGAGACCCAGTACTTC
CSVEDYQGETQYF
>-|TRBV7-9|TRBD2|TRBJ2-5
TGTGCCAGCAGTTCCCGACTAGCGGGACTCCAAGAGACCCAGTACTTC
CASSSRLAGLQETQYF
>-|TRBV6-1|-|TRBJ1-5
TGTGCCGGCAGTGCCCGCGGGGCCGCTTGGCCCCAGCATTTT
CAGSARGAAWPQHF
>-|TRBV20-1|TRBD1|TRBJ2-7
TGCAGCGCCAACAGGGGCCTCTACGGGCAGTACTTC
CSANRGLYGQYF
>-|TRBV20-1|-|TRBJ2-2
TGCAGTGCTAGTATGAGCGAGAACACCGGGGAGCTGTTTTTT
CSASMSENTGELFF
>few|TRBV3-1|TRBD2|TRBJ2-7
TGTGCCAGCAGCCAAGAACCTCAGCGGGGTTCCTACGAGCAGTACTTC
CASSQEPQRGSYEQYF
>-|TRBV3-1|TRBD2|TRBJ2-3
TGTGCCAGCAGCCAAAGGGGACTAGCGGGACGAAGGAGCACAGATACGCAGTATTTT
CASSQRGLAGRRSTDTQYF
>-|TRBV6-1|-|TRBJ2-1
TGTGCCAGCAGTGAAGGACAGTACTCCTACGAGCAGTTCTTC
CASSEGQYSYEQFF
>-|TRBV30|-|TRBJ2-7
TGTGCCTGGAGTGATCTGGAGATTGCCCAGTACTTC
CAWSDLEIAQYF
>-|TRBV29-1|TRBD2|TRBJ2-1
TGCAGCGTTGAAGATCGGGGACTAGACAATGAGCAGTTCTTC
CSVEDRGLDNEQFF
>-|TRBV18|-|TRBJ2-7
TGTGCCAGCTCACCCATCACAGGGGAGGCCTACGAGCAGTACTTC
CASSPITGEAYEQYF
>-|TRBV28|-|TRBJ2-5
TGTGCCAACGTTCGGGGCAGCAACAATGAGCAGTACTTC
CANVRGSNNEQYF
>-|TRBV2|-|TRBJ1-2
TGTGCCAGCAGTGTGGACGTCTACTATGACTACACCTTC
CASSVDVYYDYTF
>-|TRBV20-1|TRBD2|TRBJ2-5
TGCAGTGCTAGAGCGACCGGGACTAGCGGAAACAATGAGCAGTACTTC
CSARATGTSGNNEQYF
>-|TRBV6-6|TRBD1|TRBJ1-2
TGTGCTAGCAGTGACCGACAGGGTCTGAGCGGCTACACCTTC
CASSDRQGLSGYTF
>-|TRBV6-5|-|TRBJ1-3
TGTGCCAGCAGCCCAAACGGGGGGGGACGTAACACCATATATTTT
CASSPNGGGRNTIYF
>-|TRBV20-1|-|TRBJ1-2
TGCAGTGCTAGAGATGACCCAGGGCCTCCCCCATGGGGCTACACCTTC
CSARDDPGPPPWGYTF
>once|TRBV20-1|-|TRBJ2-5
TGCAGTGCTTGGACGTACCAAGAGACCCAGTACTTC
CSAWTYQETQYF
>-|TRBV24-1|-|TRBJ2-5
TGTGCCACCAGTGATGGGGGGCGGGAGGAGACCCAGTACTTC
CATSDGGREETQYF
>once|TRBV4-2|TRBD2|TRBJ2-7
TGTGCCAGCCGGAACTCCGGGACTAGCGGCTACGAGCAGTACTTC
CASRNSGTSGYEQYF
>-|TRBV29-1|TRBD2|TRBJ2-1
TGCAGCGTTGGACTAGCGGGAGTGGAGCAGTTCTTC
CSVGLAGVEQFF
>-|TRBV7-9|TRBD1|TRBJ2-1
TGTGCCAGCAGCTTATTCGACAGGGATTCCTACAATGAGCAGTTCTTC
CASSLFDRDSYNEQFF
>-|TRBV6-5|-|TRBJ2-3
TGTGCCAGCGGTACGGGGGTAGCGGATACGCAGTATTTT
CASGTGVADTQYF
>-|TRBV2|TRBD1|TRBJ2-3
TGTGCCAGCAACGAACAGGACAGGGGTCGACTTTCCTATAGCACAGATACGCAGTATTTT
CASNEQDRGRLSYSTDTQYF
>few|TRBV20-1|-|TRBJ1-5
TGCAGCTGTGTAACCCCACCAAATCAGCCCCAGCATTTT
CSCVTPPNQPQHF
>few|TRBV20-1|TRBD2|TRBJ2-7
TGCAGTGCTGGTTGGAGCGGGAGCCCCTACGAGCAGTACTTC
CSAGWSGSPYEQYF
>-|TRBV10-3|TRBD1|TRBJ1-1
TGTGCCATCAGCGCGCAGGGGGCCCAAAACACTGAAGCTTTCTTT
CAISAQGAQNTEAFF
>few|TRBV20-1|-|TRBJ2-7
TGCAGTGCCGGGGGTGGGGGTGTCAACTCCTACGAGCAGTACTTC
CSAGGGGVNSYEQYF
>few|TRBV9|-|TRBJ2-1
TGTGCCAGCAGCGTCGGTCTCAACTTTGAGCAGTTCTTC
CASSVGLNFEQFF
>-|TRBV2|TRBD1|TRBJ1-2
TGTACCAGCAGGCCCGGGACAGGGGATTTTGGTGGCTACACCTTC
CTSRPGTGDFGGYTF
>few|TRBV13|TRBD1|TRBJ1-2
TGTGCCAGCAGCGATACAGGGGGAATGGATGGCTACACCTTC
CASSDTGGMDGYTF
>once|TRBV28|TRBD2|TRBJ2-5
TGTGCCAGCAGGCGAGCGGGGGGACTCCTCGCGAAGACCCAGTACTTC
CASRRAGGLLAKTQYF
>-|TRBV6-2/TRBV6-3|TRBD1|TRBJ2-1
TGTGCCAGCAGTTCCGGGACAGGGGGCTATGAGCAGTTCTTC
CASSSGTGGYEQFF
>few|TRBV11-1|-|TRBJ2-3
TGTGCCAGCAGCCTAACCCGTGTGCCGACGGGGGATACGCAGTATTTT
CASSLTRVPTGDTQYF
>-|TRBV5-1|TRBD1|TRBJ2-7
TGCGCCAGCAGCTCTTCCGGGACAGGGGTGTACAAGCAGTACTTC
CASSSSGTGVYKQYF
>-|TRBV28|-|TRBJ1-2
TGTGCCAGCAGGGACGGACTTGGCTATGGCTACACCTTC
CASRDGLGYGYTF
>-|TRBV24-1|-|TRBJ2-7
TGTGCCACCAGTGACGGACCGAGGGAGCAGTACTTC
CATSDGPREQYF
>-|TRBV28|-|TRBJ2-3
TGTGCCAGCAGTTTATATCTCCAGGGTGGGGGTGATACGCAGTATTTT
CASSLYLQGGGDTQYF